Listed here are 25 T cell receptor beta chains from one sample, sequenced in a study of T cells in Graves' hyperthyroidism and ophthalmopathy. Authors of the study amplified TCR beta CDR3 regions from RNA transcripts. During a first-round RT-PCR of the TCR CDR3, the HTBI primer set was used. TCRdb called the multiplex PCR reads again in MiXCR, with one record for every CDR3 protein. The sample yields 600,000 or so distinct CDR3 sequences, roughly 17% seen once. The sample comprised blood. The source is a woman aged 25 to 39 with Graves' hyperthyroidism.

This clonotype was seen many times. The genes are TRBV12-3 or TRBV12-4 and TRBJ1-1; TRBD1 agrees at 7 bases. The CDR3 runs 14 residues. V shed 6 bases, J shed 2 bases, and the junction held 6 bases outside the gene matches. The CDR3 coding sequence is TGTGCCAGCAGCCGCGGGACAGAAAACACTGAAGCTTTCTTT. Translating gives CASSRGTENTEAFF.

On this clonotype itself: This may be a read error: a much more frequent sequence differs by one nucleotide. This chain links TRBV7-9 with TRBJ2-5; 8 positions match TRBD1. Looked up from germline, CDR1 is SEHNR and CDR2 is FQNEAQ (reference sequence). CDR3 length: 15 residues. The V and J ends lost 4 bases and 5 bases, in that order; junction bases with no gene match: 9. The CDR3 sequence is CASSYQTGAWETQYF. The CDR3 DNA is TGTGCCAGCAGCTATCAGACAGGGGCTTGGGAGACCCAGTACTTC. Using reference TRBV7-9 and TRBJ2-5 for the parts outside the CDR3, the full variable domain is DTGVSQNPRHKITKRGQNVTFRCDPISEHNRLYWYRQTLGQGPEFLTYFQNEAQLEKSRLLSDRFSAERPKGSFSTLEIQRTEQGDSAMYLCASSYQTGAWETQYFGPGTRLLVL.

There are many counts of this clonotype. J is TRBJ2-7 and V is TRBV7-2; D may correspond to TRBD1 or TRBD2 (5 bases each). The CDR3 length is 16 residues. Deletions cut 0 bases from V and 3 bases from J, with 15 bases between. Germline CDR1 and CDR2: SGHTA and FQGNSA. The CDR3 region is CASSLAPGTGNYEQYF. In DNA form, the CDR3 reads TGTGCCAGCAGCTTAGCGCCGGGGACGGGCAACTACGAGCAGTACTTC.

This clonotype was seen more than once but under ten times. The V call is TRBV29-1, the J call TRBJ1-2, with 8 bases that match TRBD1. V lost 1 base and J lost 8; bases outside the gene matches: 6. CDR3 length equals 13 residues. Germline-derived CDR1 and CDR2 are SQVTM and ANQGSEA. The CDR3 protein is CSVEVRGHGGYTF. For the CDR3, the DNA is TGCAGCGTTGAAGTCAGGGGGCACGGAGGCTACACCTTC.

This clonotype appeared a few times. The rearrangement joins TRBV20-1 to TRBJ2-1; 7 nucleotides agree with TRBD2. Germline V gives CDR1 DFQATT, CDR2 SNEGSKA (reference sequence). This CDR3 is built from 12 residues. J was trimmed by 4 bases and V by 3 bases; bases with no gene match: 0. CDR3 DNA: TGCAGTGCTAGCGGGGGGTACAATGAGCAGTTCTTC. Amino acids: CSASGGYNEQFF.

At least ten counts were recorded for this clonotype. The V gene is TRBV18, the J gene TRBJ2-7; either TRBD1 or TRBD2 may fit D (5 bases each). V gave up 2 bases and J gave up 0 bases, with 8 bases separating them. Germline V gene data show CDR1 as KGHSH and CDR2 as LQKENI. The CDR3 consists of 14 residues. CDR3 in DNA: TGTGCCAGCTCACCAGGGACGACCTCCTACGAGCAGTACTTC. The encoded protein is CASSPGTTSYEQYF.

This clonotype has a count of ten or more. This chain links TRBV7-8 with TRBJ2-1, with 8 bases fitting TRBD2. Germline lookup yields CDR1 SGHVS and CDR2 FQNEAQ. After removal of 1 base from V and 9 bases from J, the junction contained 11 bases not matched to a gene. The CDR3 extends over 16 amino acids. CDR3 coding DNA: TGTGCCAGCAGCTTAGGGGGGGCTAGCGGGCGTCGTGAGCAGTTCTTC. Protein: CASSLGGASGRREQFF.

A few counts support this clonotype. The rearrangement joins TRBV3-1 to TRBJ1-3; TRBD1 might be the D (5 bases). Germline loops: CDR1 LGHDT, CDR2 YNNKEL (reference sequence). V shed 4 bases and J shed 2 bases, with 21 bases lying between them. The CDR3 has 18 residues. CDR3: CASSRASGRGSTGNTIYF. The CDR3 nucleotides are TGTGCCAGCAGCCGTGCGTCAGGGAGGGGTTCGACTGGAAACACCATATATTTT.

This clonotype was seen a few times. The genes are TRBV25-1 and TRBJ2-1; 15 bases are a match to TRBD2. The CDR3 extends over 19 amino acids. Germline V gene sequence: CDR1 MGHDK, CDR2 SYGVNS. V lost 1 base to trimming and J lost 8 bases; unmatched junction nucleotides: 12. CDR3 coding DNA: TGTGCCAGCAGTGAATTTTCTGGGGGGACTAGCGGGAGGAAGGATGAGCAGTTCTTC. Protein: CASSEFSGGTSGRKDEQFF.

The V gene is TRBV9, the J gene TRBJ1-6; D is undetermined. The germline gives CDR1 SGDLS, CDR2 YYNGEE. V shed 0 bases and J shed 0 bases, with 4 bases lying between them. This CDR3 is built from 15 residues. The CDR3 reads CASSVESSYNSPLHF. CDR3 in DNA: TGTGCCAGCAGCGTAGAGAGCTCCTATAATTCACCCCTCCACTTT.

V is TRBV28 and J is TRBJ1-5, with 8 bases aligning to TRBD1. Germline-derived CDR1 and CDR2 are MDHEN and SYDVKM. V was clipped by 5 bases and J by 2 bases; unmatched bases: 5. The CDR3 loop spans 15 amino acids. The CDR3 nucleotides read TGTGCCAGCAGTATAACAGGGGGTGGCAATCAGCCCCAGCATTTT. It is translated as CASSITGGGNQPQHF.

This clonotype was recorded many times. The chain couples TRBV12-3 or TRBV12-4 to TRBJ1-3; possibly TRBD1 for D (6 bases). Trimming pared 6 bases from V and 3 bases from J, leaving 15 bases between. The CDR3 spans 15 residues. This CDR3 is CASRSEQGFGNTIYF. Here the CDR3 DNA reads TGTGCCAGCAGGTCGGAGCAGGGGTTTGGAAACACCATATATTTT.

This clonotype appeared many times. The chain combines TRBV7-2 with TRBJ2-1; D might be TRBD1 (6 bases). Germline lookup yields CDR1 SGHTA and CDR2 FQGNSA. The CDR3 is 14 amino acids. Trimming removed 3 bases at V and 4 bases at J, with 10 bases between. In DNA form, the CDR3 reads TGTGCCAGCAGCTTGGGGACATTTTACAATGAGCAGTTCTTC. It specifies CASSLGTFYNEQFF.

This chain joins TRBV27 and TRBJ1-4; TRBD1 matches at 8 bases. V was clipped by 5 bases and J by 7 bases; unmatched bases: 9. The CDR3 sequence is 15 residues long. CDR1 and CDR2 from the germline V gene are MNHEY and SMNVEV (reference sequence). The CDR3 nucleotides are TGTGCCAGCAGTCCCCGAGCAGGGGGCGGTGAAAAACTGTTTTTT. Translated, it gives CASSPRAGGGEKLFF.

This clonotype was observed a handful of times. The V gene is TRBV29-1, the J gene TRBJ2-1; 11 bases match TRBD2. The V segment lost 6 bases and the J segment 3 bases; nucleotides outside the gene matches: 7. This CDR3 contains 15 residues. Germline-derived CDR1 and CDR2 are SQVTM and ANQGSEA. The CDR3 reads CSVQTTSGSYNEQFF. The CDR3, as DNA: TGCAGCGTCCAGACTACTAGCGGGAGCTACAATGAGCAGTTCTTC.

This clonotype has only a few counts. The chain carries TRBV2 and TRBJ2-3; 8 positions agree with TRBD2. The length of the CDR3 is 13 residues. Trimming cost V 10 bases and J 6 bases; bases outside gene matches: 9. Per the germline V gene, CDR1 is SNHLY and CDR2 is FYNNEI. CDR3 loop: CATHRGGPDTQYF. CDR3 nucleotide sequence: TGTGCCACCCACCGGGGGGGCCCGGATACGCAGTATTTT. Full variable domain (outside the CDR3, taken from reference TRBV2 and TRBJ2-3): EPEVTQTPSHQVTQMGQEVILRCVPISNHLYFYWYRQILGQKVEFLVSFYNNEISEKSEIFDDQFSVERPDGSNFTLKIRSTKLEDSAMYFCATHRGGPDTQYFGPGTRLTVL.

This clonotype has at least ten counts. V usage is TRBV12-3 or TRBV12-4 and J usage is TRBJ2-1, with 12 nucleotides matching TRBD2. V trimming: 2 bases; J trimming: 6 bases; junction bases outside the gene matches: 20. This CDR3 has 21 residues. Here the CDR3 reads CASSLSRIGLAGSSLSNEQFF. DNA of the CDR3: TGTGCCAGCAGTTTAAGTCGAATAGGACTAGCGGGATCCTCCTTGTCCAATGAGCAGTTCTTC.

In this sample, this clonotype turned up a few times. V and J are TRBV2 and TRBJ2-5; 10 nucleotides line up with TRBD2. V shed 5 bases, J shed 9 bases, and the junction held 9 bases outside the gene matches. CDR1 is SNHLY, CDR2 FYNNEI, per germline. The CDR3 runs to 14 residues. The CDR3 here is CASSYGAGGQAQYF. As DNA, the CDR3 is TGTGCCAGCAGTTATGGAGCGGGGGGGCAGGCCCAGTACTTC.

This clonotype appeared a few times. The chain carries TRBV5-1 and TRBJ1-1, with a weak D call TRBD1 (5 bases). The CDR3 is made up of 15 amino acids. Germline V lookup: CDR1 SGHRS, CDR2 YFSETQ. V lost 0 bases and J 0 bases, leaving 9 bases between the germline ends. This CDR3 is CASSLATGMNTEAFF. The CDR3 DNA sequence: TGCGCCAGCAGCTTGGCTACAGGCATGAACACTGAAGCTTTCTTT.

This clonotype has only a few counts. This chain joins TRBV24-1 and TRBJ2-7; D ambiguous. V was clipped by 3 bases and J by 2 bases, with 7 bases between them. The germline V gene has CDR1 KGHDR and CDR2 SFDVKD. CDR3 length: 13 residues. The CDR3 DNA follows: TGTGCCACCAGTGATGCGGATACCTACGAGCAGTACTTC. This codes for CATSDADTYEQYF.

The rearrangement uses TRBV18 and TRBJ1-3, with D perhaps TRBD1 (6 bases). The CDR3 has 15 residues. With 6 bases removed from V and 4 bases from J, the gap between germline ends came to 16 bases. From germline, CDR1 is KGHSH and CDR2 LQKENI. DNA of the CDR3: TGTGCCAGCTCGCCGGCAGGACAGTACGGAAACACCATATATTTT. As protein: CASSPAGQYGNTIYF.

This clonotype appeared many times. The rearrangement joins TRBV11-1 to TRBJ2-2; D is unresolved. In germline, CDR1 is SGHAT, CDR2 FQDESV (reference sequence). This CDR3 contains 13 residues. The ends were cut back, 7 bases at V and 3 bases at J, with 9 bases in the middle. CDR3 sequence: CASNLLDTGELFF. The CDR3 nucleotides are TGTGCCAGCAACCTATTGGACACCGGGGAGCTGTTTTTT.

This clonotype was seen repeatedly, ten times or more. The CDR3 loop is CASSYSIGLAGLSSYEQYF. As DNA, the CDR3 is TGTGCCAGCAGTTACTCGATAGGACTAGCGGGATTAAGCTCCTACGAGCAGTACTTC. This chain joins TRBV6-2 or TRBV6-3 and TRBJ2-7; TRBD2 matches 12 bases. Germline CDR1 reads MNHEY; CDR2 reads SVGEGT. CDR3 length: 19 residues. V lost 0 bases and J lost 0; bases outside the gene matches: 9.

In this sample, this clonotype turned up many times. This chain links TRBV30 with TRBJ1-3; weak D call: TRBD1 (5 bases). The CDR3 extends over 13 amino acids. Germline-derived CDR1 and CDR2 are GTSNPN and SVGIG (reference sequence). Trimming stripped 5 bases from V and 4 bases from J, with 12 bases between. The CDR3: CAWQAGPGNTIYF. CDR3 nucleotide sequence: TGTGCCTGGCAAGCGGGGCCGGGAAACACCATATATTTT.

At least ten counts were recorded for this clonotype. The J gene is TRBJ2-1, the V gene TRBV3-1; no clear D. V shed 3 bases and J shed 2 bases, with 14 bases lying between them. There are 16 residues in the CDR3. CDR1 LGHDT and CDR2 YNNKEL come from the germline V gene (reference sequence). The CDR3 is CASSQDPPRPYNEQFF. For the CDR3, the DNA is TGTGCCAGCAGCCAGGACCCCCCACGGCCCTACAATGAGCAGTTCTTC.